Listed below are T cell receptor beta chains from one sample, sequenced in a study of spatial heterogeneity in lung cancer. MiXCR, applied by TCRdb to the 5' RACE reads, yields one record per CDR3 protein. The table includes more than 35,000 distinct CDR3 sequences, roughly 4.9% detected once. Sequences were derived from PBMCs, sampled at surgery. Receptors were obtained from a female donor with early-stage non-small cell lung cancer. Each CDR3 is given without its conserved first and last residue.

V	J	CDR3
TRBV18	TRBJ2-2	ASSPGQPPTGELF
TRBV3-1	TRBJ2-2	ASSQNGRNTGELF
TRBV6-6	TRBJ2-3	ASSYQGSRTDTQY
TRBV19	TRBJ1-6	ASSLGTGSPLH
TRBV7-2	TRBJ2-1	ASSSAGAPPWDEQF
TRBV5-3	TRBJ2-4	ARSRQEGGAADIQY
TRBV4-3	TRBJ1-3	ASSQGNGGGNTIY
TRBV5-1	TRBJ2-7	ASSVGQGVPEQY
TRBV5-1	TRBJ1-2	ASRTTGGSGYGYT
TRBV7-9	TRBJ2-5	ASSLDPVGTGGARETQY
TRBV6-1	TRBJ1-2	ASTETGINYGYT
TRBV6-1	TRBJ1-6	ASTQTGRGANSPLH
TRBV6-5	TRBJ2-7	ASSYSKRGANYEQY
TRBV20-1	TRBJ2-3	SARHRDFTSTDTQY